The clone carrying this T cell receptor beta chain was recorded once. Study processing details: Amplification of reference gene primers was used by the study to estimate nucleated cell counts. Profiled with immunoSEQ multiplex PCR; TCRdb holds only in-frame clones, not every one. D and trimming were read from the DNA, whereas the V and J calls and clone size are those reported in that table. The data contain about 290,000 clones, just over 85% of them singletons. This specimen comes from a study of blood T cell repertoires in COVID-19. In the study overall: Sites across the United States, Italy and Spain contributed samples from acute and convalescent COVID-19. T cells, B-cell-depleted T cells, or PBMCs supplied cDNA or gDNA.

The CDR3 is 15 residues long. Germline V gives CDR1 MDHEN, CDR2 SYDVKM. Trimming cost V 8 bases and J 2 bases; bases outside gene matches: 10. The receptor's source is a woman aged 25 to 45 with active or convalescent COVID-19. Input material: peripheral blood. This chain joins TRBV28 and TRBJ1-2, with 8 bases identical to TRBD1. CDR3 DNA sequence: TGTGCCAGCGGGGGAATGAGACAGGGGAACTATGGCTACACCTTC. Amino acids: CASGGMRQGNYGYTF.